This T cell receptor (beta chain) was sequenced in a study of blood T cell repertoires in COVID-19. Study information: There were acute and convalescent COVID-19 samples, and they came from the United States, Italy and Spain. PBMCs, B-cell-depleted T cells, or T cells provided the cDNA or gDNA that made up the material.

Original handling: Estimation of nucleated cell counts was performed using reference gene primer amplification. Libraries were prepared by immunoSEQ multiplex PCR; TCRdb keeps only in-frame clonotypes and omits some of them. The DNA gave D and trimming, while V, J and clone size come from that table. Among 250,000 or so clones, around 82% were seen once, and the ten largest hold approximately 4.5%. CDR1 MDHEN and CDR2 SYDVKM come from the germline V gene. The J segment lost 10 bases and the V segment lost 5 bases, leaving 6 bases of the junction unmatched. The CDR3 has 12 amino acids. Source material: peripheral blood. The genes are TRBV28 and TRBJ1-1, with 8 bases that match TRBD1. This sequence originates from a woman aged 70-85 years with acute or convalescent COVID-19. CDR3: CASSEAGGLAFF. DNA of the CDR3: TGTGCCAGCAGTGAGGCAGGGGGCTTAGCTTTCTTT.